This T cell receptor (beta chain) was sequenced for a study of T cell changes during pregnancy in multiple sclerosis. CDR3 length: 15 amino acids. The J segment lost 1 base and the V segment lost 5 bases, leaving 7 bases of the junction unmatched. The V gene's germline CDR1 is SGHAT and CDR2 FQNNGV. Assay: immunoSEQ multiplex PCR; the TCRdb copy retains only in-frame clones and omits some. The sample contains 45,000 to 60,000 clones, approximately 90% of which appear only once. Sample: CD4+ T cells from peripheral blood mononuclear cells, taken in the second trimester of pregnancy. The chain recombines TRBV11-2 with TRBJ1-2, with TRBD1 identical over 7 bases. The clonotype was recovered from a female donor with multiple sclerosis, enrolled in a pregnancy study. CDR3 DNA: TGTGCCAGCAGCCACCCGGACAGGTTTAACTATGGCTACACCTTC. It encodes CASSHPDRFNYGYTF.